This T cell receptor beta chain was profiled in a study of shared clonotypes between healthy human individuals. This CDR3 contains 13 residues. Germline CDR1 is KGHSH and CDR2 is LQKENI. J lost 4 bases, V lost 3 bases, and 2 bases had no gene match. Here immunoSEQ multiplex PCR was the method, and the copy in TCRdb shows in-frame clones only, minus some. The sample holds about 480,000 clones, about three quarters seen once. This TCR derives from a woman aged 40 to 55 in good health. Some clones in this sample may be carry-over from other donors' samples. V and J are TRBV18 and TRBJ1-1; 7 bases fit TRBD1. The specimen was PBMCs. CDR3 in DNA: TGTGCCAGCTCACCCGACAGGGTCACTGAAGCTTTCTTT. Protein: CASSPDRVTEAFF.